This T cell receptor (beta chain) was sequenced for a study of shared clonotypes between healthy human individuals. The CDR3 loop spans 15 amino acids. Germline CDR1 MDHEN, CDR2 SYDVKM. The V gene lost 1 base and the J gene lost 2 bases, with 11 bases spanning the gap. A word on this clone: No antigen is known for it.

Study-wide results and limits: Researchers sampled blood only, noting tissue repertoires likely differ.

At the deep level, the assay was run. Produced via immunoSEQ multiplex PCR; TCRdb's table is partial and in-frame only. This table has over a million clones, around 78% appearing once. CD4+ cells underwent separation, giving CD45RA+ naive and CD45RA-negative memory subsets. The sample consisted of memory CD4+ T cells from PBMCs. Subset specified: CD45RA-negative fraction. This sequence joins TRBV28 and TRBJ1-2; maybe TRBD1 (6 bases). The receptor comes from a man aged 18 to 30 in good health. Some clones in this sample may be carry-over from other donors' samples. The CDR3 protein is CASSLLQGQNYGYTF. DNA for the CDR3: TGTGCCAGCAGTTTATTGCAGGGGCAGAACTATGGCTACACCTTC.